The rows below give T cell receptor beta chains drawn from one sample of a study of beta chain features in type 1 diabetes. The method was immunoSEQ multiplex PCR; TCRdb's version includes in-frame clones alone and lacks a portion of them. The table has around 150,000 clones, 8.1% seen once. The sequencing input was central memory CD4+ T cells from blood. These receptor sequences come from a man younger than 35 in good health. The conserved cysteine and the conserved F or W are not part of the CDR3 here.

12	TRBV5-1	ASSLAGGTGELF
12	TRBV29-1	SVELHRDRNEQY
11	TRBV10-3	AISGVAPGTQY
11	TRBV7-2	ASSLARNTEAF
12	TRBV4-3	ASSQDLGGREQF
14	TRBV2	ASSERSGPSNQPQH
13	TRBV27	ASSPAGGYTGELF
14	TRBV4-3	ASSQDRGTGNSPLH
9	TRBV2	ASGPAGAQH
12	TRBV7-2	ASRPGQGSNEQF
14	TRBV10-3	AISESHFVGGTEAF
15	TRBV7-9	ASSLPGQGPTKDGYT
14	TRBV5-1	ASRFGQAQYQETQY
13	TRBV11-2	ASSLVGSSVYGYT
13	TRBV5-1	ASNHGQGAVGELF
13	TRBV9	ASSASTPSADTQY
12	TRBV28	ASSLAGNYYEQY
12	TRBV5-1	ASSRLLDNTEAF
14	TRBV5-1	ASSLNLGAGGDTQY
12	TRBV18	ASSRAVTGDEQY
12	TRBV14	ASSPRLLAGEQF
13	TRBV30	AWSTGEGTGAEAF
11	TRBV2	ASSVDSSYEQY
13	TRBV5-4	ASSLELAGTDTQY
14	TRBV5-4	ASSLPGVGSSYEQY
11	TRBV18	ASSPRRGETQY
12	TRBV29-1	SVERDRSNYGYT
13	TRBV2	ASSSDRGLFNEQF
13	TRBV11-1	ASSLLRGPYNEQF
12	TRBV6-6	ASSWRQGNTEAF
14	TRBV7-2	ASSLGPLSSGNTIY
14	TRBV4-3	ASSQVEGTNTGELF
9	TRBV19	ASSNTGELF
12	TRBV7-2	ASSGQGWEETQY
12	TRBV5-1	ASSTSQGLHGYT
12	TRBV4-3	ASSFRLAGGEQY
9	TRBV30	AWSVAVEAF
13	TRBV4-3	ASSQDKGARGGYT
13	TRBV2	ASSEETGGNQPQH
17	TRBV19	ASSRLAGGSSGSYNEQF
15	TRBV4-3	ASSQTYWGDSSYEQY
12	TRBV7-2	ASNQVLGNGEAF